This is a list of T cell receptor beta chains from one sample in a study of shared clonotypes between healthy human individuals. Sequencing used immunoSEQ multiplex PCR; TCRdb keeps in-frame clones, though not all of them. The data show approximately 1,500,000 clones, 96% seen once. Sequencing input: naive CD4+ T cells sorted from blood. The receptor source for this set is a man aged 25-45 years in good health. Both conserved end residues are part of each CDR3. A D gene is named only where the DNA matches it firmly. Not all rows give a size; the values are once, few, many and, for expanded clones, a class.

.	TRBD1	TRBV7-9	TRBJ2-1	CASSSRGSHNEQFF	TGTGCCAGCAGCTCCAGGGGGAGCCACAATGAGCAGTTCTTC
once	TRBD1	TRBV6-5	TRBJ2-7	CASSIRRGQAYEQYF	TGTGCCAGCAGTATTCGCAGGGGGCAGGCCTACGAGCAGTACTTC
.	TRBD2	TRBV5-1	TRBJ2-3	CASSFGLADNTDTQYF	TGCGCCAGCAGCTTTGGTCTAGCGGATAACACAGATACGCAGTATTTT
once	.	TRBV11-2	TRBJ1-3	CASSPQQIGEGNTIYF	TGTGCCAGCAGCCCACAACAGATAGGGGAAGGAAACACCATATATTTT
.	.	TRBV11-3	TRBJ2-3	CASSSGRSTDTQYF	TGTGCCAGCAGCTCAGGCCGTTCCACAGATACGCAGTATTTT
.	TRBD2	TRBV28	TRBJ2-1	CVAGGINEQFF	TGTGTCGCGGGGGGGATTAATGAGCAGTTCTTC
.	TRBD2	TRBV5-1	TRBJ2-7	CASSSDGSGVPYEQYF	TGCGCCAGCAGCTCCGACGGCAGCGGGGTTCCCTACGAGCAGTACTTC
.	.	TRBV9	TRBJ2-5	CASSVEGSGRRETQYF	TGTGCCAGCAGCGTAGAGGGGTCGGGTCGGCGGGAGACCCAGTACTTC
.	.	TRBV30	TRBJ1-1	CAWSWQNTEAFF	TGTGCCTGGAGTTGGCAAAACACTGAAGCTTTCTTT
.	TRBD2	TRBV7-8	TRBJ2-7	CASSLGVAGGYEQYF	TGTGCCAGCAGCTTAGGGGTAGCGGGGGGCTACGAGCAGTACTTC
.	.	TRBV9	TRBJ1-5	CASSVEGMENQPQHF	TGTGCCAGCAGCGTAGAGGGAATGGAGAATCAGCCCCAGCATTTT
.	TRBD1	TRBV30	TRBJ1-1	CAWRERDRAGTEAFF	TGTGCCTGGAGAGAACGCGACAGGGCAGGCACTGAAGCTTTCTTT
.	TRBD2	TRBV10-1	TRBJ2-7	CASSESGRDEQYF	TGCGCCAGCAGTGAGTCGGGGAGGGACGAGCAGTACTTC
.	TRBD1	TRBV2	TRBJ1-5	CASSSETGGQPQHF	TGTGCCAGCAGTTCCGAGACAGGGGGCCAGCCCCAGCATTTT
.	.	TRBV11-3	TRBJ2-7	CASSLRGSYEQYF	TGTGCCAGCAGCTTACGGGGTTCGTACGAGCAGTACTTC
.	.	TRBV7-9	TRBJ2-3	CASSLPFRPGEGADTQYF	TGTGCCAGCAGCTTACCCTTTCGGCCAGGGGAGGGGGCAGATACGCAGTATTTT
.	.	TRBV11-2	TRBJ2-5	CASSLDRLASWTQYF	TGTGCCAGCAGCTTAGATCGTTTGGCTAGCTGGACCCAGTACTTC
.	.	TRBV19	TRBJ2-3	CASSIVGGASTDTQYF	TGTGCCAGTAGTATAGTGGGAGGTGCCTCTACAGATACGCAGTATTTT
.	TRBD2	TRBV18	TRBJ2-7	CASSPTSGTYEQYF	TGTGCCAGCTCACCGACTAGCGGCACCTACGAGCAGTACTTC
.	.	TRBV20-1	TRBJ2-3	CSASITDTQYF	TGCAGTGCTAGTATCACAGATACGCAGTATTTT
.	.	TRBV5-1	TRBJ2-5	CASSLMTLQETQYF	TGCGCCAGCAGCTTGATGACTTTACAAGAGACCCAGTACTTC
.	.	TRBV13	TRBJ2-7	CASSLGQGYTYEQYF	TGTGCCAGCAGCTTAGGGCAGGGGTATACCTACGAGCAGTACTTC
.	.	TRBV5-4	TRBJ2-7	CASSLLTGTVYEQYF	TGTGCCAGCAGCTTACTTACCGGGACGGTCTACGAGCAGTACTTC
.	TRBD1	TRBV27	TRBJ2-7	CASRTGTYEQYF	TGTGCCAGCAGGACAGGGACCTACGAGCAGTACTTC
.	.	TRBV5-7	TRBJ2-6	CASCCVQSRANVLTF	TGTGCCAGCTGTTGCGTACAAAGTCGGGCCAACGTCCTGACTTTC
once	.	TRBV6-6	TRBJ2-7	CASSYGTISYEQYF	TGTGCCAGCAGTTACGGGACAATATCCTACGAGCAGTACTTC